This TCR beta chain came from a study of post-analysis software for immune sequencing data. Study background: Included courses were relapsing-remitting and secondary progressive multiple sclerosis; progressive-relapsing multiple sclerosis was also included.

On this clonotype: The antigen is not known.

TCR beta libraries were prepared from cDNA with unique molecular identifiers. Researchers reported 550,000 or so cDNA molecules coming from approximately 0.95 to 9.8 million T cells. One entry per CDR3 protein, called by TCRdb with MiXCR from the PCR reads. Among around 260,000 distinct CDR3 sequences listed, 35% to 40% were seen once. The V gene end was trimmed by 0 bases and the J gene end by 8 bases; junction bases not matched to a gene: 3. CDR1 is DFQATT and CDR2 is SNEGSKA in the germline V gene (reference sequence). The CDR3 sequence is 14 residues long. General observations from the study: Relative to controls, patients with multiple sclerosis showed significantly lower normalized Chao1 diversity. Strong co-clustering by F measure was seen for same-batch samples. About five TRBV segments were more frequent in patients than controls; TRBV5-6, TRBV5-1 and TRBV20-1 belonged to this group.

Source material: blood. The TCR sequence derives from a girl under 18 with multiple sclerosis. This sequence joins TRBV20-1 and TRBJ1-6; 8 nucleotides align to TRBD1. This CDR3 reads CSAREDRGYSPLHF. The CDR3 DNA sequence: TGCAGTGCTAGAGAAGACAGGGGCTATTCACCCCTCCACTTT.